This T cell receptor beta chain was captured by sequencing in a study of Ad26.COV2.S vaccination and SARS-CoV-2 variants. The CDR3 sequence is 11 residues long. In germline, CDR1 is MDHEN, CDR2 SYDVKM. Notes on this clone: The junction departs from the called germline gene at one end, perhaps through a read error.

Sample treatment: some 19 received Ad26.COV2.S at low or high dose, single or two shots; several received placebo; per-sample allocation not given. Specimens were obtained on day 63 following the first vaccine or placebo injection. The table came from immunoSEQ multiplex PCR; TCRdb's copy has only in-frame clones and leaves some out. Of approximately 480,000 clones listed, roughly 89% were seen once; the top ten hold 9.5% to 15%. The rearrangement links TRBV28 to TRBJ1-2; D remains unclear. The sample here was peripheral blood, taken in a trial of Ad26.COV2.S vaccine versus placebo. The receptor's source is a person between 18 and 65 years old who received the Ad26.COV2.S COVID-19 vaccine or a placebo. The CDR3 DNA sequence: TGTGCCAGCAGGGCCCTCTATGGTTACACCTTC. It yields the protein CASRALYGYTF.